These 14 T cell receptor beta chains share one sample of origin, sequenced in a study of T cell responses to AZD1222 COVID-19 vaccine. Assay used: immunoSEQ multiplex PCR; TCRdb lists only in-frame clones, some missing. The profile covers about 180,000 clones, with about 90% appearing a single time and roughly 11% taken by the ten largest. The specimen comprised peripheral blood, sampled 28 days after the second AZD1222 dose. The receptors were sampled from an adult who received the AZD1222 COVID-19 vaccine.

This sequence joins TRBV29-1 and TRBJ1-4; D gene ambiguous. V lost 0 bases, J lost 11 bases, and 7 bases lay in between. Germline V lookup: CDR1 SQVTM, CDR2 ANQGSEA. CDR3 length equals 11 residues. CDR3 amino acids: CSVEDDRKLFF. In nucleotides, the CDR3 is TGCAGCGTTGAAGACGATCGTAAACTGTTTTTT. The complete variable domain, with remaining parts taken from reference TRBV29-1 and TRBJ1-4, reads SAVISQKPSRDICQRGTSLTIQCQVDSQVTMMFWYRQQPGQSLTLIATANQGSEATYESGFVIDKFPISRPNLTFSTLTVSNMSPEDSSIYLCSVEDDRKLFFGSGTQLSVL.

The rearrangement uses TRBV4-1 and TRBJ2-7; 9 positions agree with TRBD2. Trimming removed 4 bases from V and 6 bases from J; junction bases left unmatched: 13. CDR1 and CDR2 from the germline V gene are MGHRA and YSYEKL. This CDR3 comprises 16 residues. The CDR3 DNA reads as TGCGCCAGCAGCCTCGAAACCGGGACTAGCTTCGGCGAGCAGTACTTC. This encodes CASSLETGTSFGEQYF.

The rearrangement uses TRBV6-1 and TRBJ2-7; D gene uncertain. The length of the CDR3 is 12 residues. Between the trimmed V and J ends, which lost 3 bases and 4 bases, there was a span of 7 bases. Germline lookup yields CDR1 MNHNS and CDR2 SASEGT. The CDR3 protein is CASSERWYEQYF. CDR3 nucleotide sequence: TGTGCCAGCAGTGAGAGGTGGTACGAGCAGTACTTC.

In DNA, the CDR3 is TGTGCCAGCAGCGTAGACAGCGCGAACACTGAAGCTTTCTTT. This translates into CASSVDSANTEAFF. The genes are TRBV9 and TRBJ1-1; D is unresolved. CDR3 length: 14 amino acids. V lost 0 bases, J lost 1 base, and 7 bases lay in between. Germline CDR1 SGDLS, CDR2 YYNGEE.

V is TRBV9 and J is TRBJ2-3; D ambiguous. Trimming removed 4 bases from V and 6 bases from J, with 15 bases in between. The CDR3 extends over 14 amino acids. From germline, CDR1 is SGDLS and CDR2 YYNGEE. CDR3 protein: CASSPRWAADTQYF. The CDR3, as DNA: TGTGCCAGCAGCCCTCGTTGGGCTGCGGATACGCAGTATTTT.

V usage is TRBV10-3 and J usage is TRBJ1-1, with a possible D match to TRBD1 (6 bases). Germline V gene lookup returns CDR1 ENHRY and CDR2 SYGVKD. This CDR3 has 15 amino acids. The V end was cut by 3 bases, the J end by 3 bases, with 14 bases between. CDR3 amino acids: CAISDLGRGDTEAFF. Here the CDR3 DNA reads TGTGCCATCAGTGACTTAGGCAGGGGAGACACTGAAGCTTTCTTT.

The V call is TRBV5-4, the J call TRBJ2-7; 7 bases are a match to TRBD1. Germline CDR1 and CDR2: SGHNT and YYREEE (reference sequence). V was pared by 4 bases and J by 3 bases, with 10 bases of the junction left unmatched. The CDR3 spans 15 residues. CDR3 sequence reads: CASSPSGGQIYEQYF. In DNA form, the CDR3 reads TGTGCCAGCAGCCCCTCAGGGGGACAGATCTACGAGCAGTACTTC.

In this sample, this clone turned up once. The V call is TRBV6-6, the J call TRBJ1-1; 9 nucleotides match TRBD1. J was trimmed by 1 base and V by 2 bases; bases with no gene match: 2. CDR3 size: 15 residues. CDR1 and CDR2 (germline): MNHNY, SVGAGI (reference sequence). The CDR3 protein is CASSYPGQGNTEAFF. The CDR3 DNA is TGTGCCAGCAGTTACCCGGGACAGGGGAACACTGAAGCTTTCTTT.

V is TRBV6-5 and J is TRBJ1-3; D is unclear. Trimming cost V 9 bases and J 0 bases, with 6 bases left between them. Germline V gene data show CDR1 as MNHEY and CDR2 as SVGAGI. The CDR3 runs to 12 residues. CDR3 residues: CASESSGNTIYF. Written as DNA, the CDR3 is TGTGCCAGTGAGAGCTCTGGAAACACCATATATTTT.

The chain links TRBV15 to TRBJ1-2, with D possibly TRBD1 on 6 matching bases. V lost 6 bases and J 8 bases, leaving 19 bases between the germline ends. Germline-derived CDR1 and CDR2 are LNHNV and YYDKDF (reference sequence). This CDR3 spans 14 amino acids. The CDR3 DNA follows: TGTGCCACCAGTCGAGACCAGAGGACAGAGGGCTACACCTTC. This translates into CATSRDQRTEGYTF.

The chain uses TRBV19 and TRBJ1-3; TRBD1 might be the D (5 bases). The CDR3 sequence is 13 residues long. V was shortened by 3 bases and J by 7 bases, with 10 bases between the two germline ends. Germline CDR1 LNHDA, CDR2 SQIVND (reference sequence). In nucleotides, the CDR3 is TGTGCCAGTAGTATCCTGGGACTTAACACCATATATTTT. Translating gives CASSILGLNTIYF.

The CDR3, as DNA: TGTGCCAGCAGCCAAGATCCCCACAGGGGAGCCACAGATACGCAGTATTTT. Translating it yields CASSQDPHRGATDTQYF. This rearrangement joins TRBV14 to TRBJ2-3; TRBD1 matches 7 bases. This CDR3 is built from 17 residues. Germline V gene sequence: CDR1 SGHDN, CDR2 FVKESK. Trimming took 0 bases from V and 2 from J; bases not matched to a gene: 8.

The chain has TRBV9 and TRBJ2-4; possibly TRBD1 for D (6 bases). From germline, CDR1 is SGDLS and CDR2 YYNGEE. Trimming cost V 0 bases and J 5 bases, with 12 bases left between them. This CDR3 is 15 amino acids long. CDR3 in DNA: TGTGCCAGCAGCGTAGTAGGGACAATCGAAAACATTCAGTACTTC. It specifies CASSVVGTIENIQYF.

This clone was found once. J is TRBJ2-3 and V is TRBV3-1 (or the pseudogene TRBV3-2), with D perhaps given as TRBD1 or TRBD2 (5 bases each). The CDR3 consists of 14 residues. Trimming shortened V by 1 base and J by 5 bases, and 10 bases separated the two germline ends. The V gene's germline CDR1 is LGHDT and CDR2 YNNKEL (reference sequence). The CDR3: CASSQGGIQDTQYF. CDR3 sequence (DNA): TGTGCCAGCAGCCAAGGGGGGATACAAGATACGCAGTATTTT.